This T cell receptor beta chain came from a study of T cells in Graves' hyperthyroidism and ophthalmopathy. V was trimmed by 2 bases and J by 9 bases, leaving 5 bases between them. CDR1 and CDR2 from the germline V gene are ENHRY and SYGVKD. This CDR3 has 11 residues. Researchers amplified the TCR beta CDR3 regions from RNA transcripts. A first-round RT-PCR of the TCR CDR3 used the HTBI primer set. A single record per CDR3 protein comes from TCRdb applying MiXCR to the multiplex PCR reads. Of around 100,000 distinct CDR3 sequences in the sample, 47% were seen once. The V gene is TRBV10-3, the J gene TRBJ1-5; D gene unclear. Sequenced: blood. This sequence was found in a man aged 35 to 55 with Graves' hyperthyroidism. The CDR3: CAISEEGPQHF. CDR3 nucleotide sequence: TGTGCCATCAGTGAGGAGGGGCCCCAGCATTTT.